This T cell receptor beta chain was observed in a study of blood T cell repertoires in COVID-19. Across under 25 US areas, participants ranged in age from roughly 18 to 89 years. Two negative PCRs, clearance, or symptom resolution characterized the recovered Cohort 3 donors. In the original analysis: How many nucleated cells were present was estimated from reference gene primer amplification. Assay used: immunoSEQ multiplex PCR; TCRdb lists only in-frame clones, some missing. For V, J and clone size, that table is used; D and trimming come from the DNA. The sample yields 200,000 to 250,000 clones, 70% to 85% seen once. The table lists this clone with a count of one. The CDR3 length is 12 residues. V lost 4 bases, J lost 7 bases, and 7 bases lay in between. Germline V gives CDR1 LGHDT, CDR2 YNNKEL (reference sequence).

Sequencing input: PBMCs or T cells enriched from blood (not recorded which). This chain uses TRBV3-1 (or the pseudogene TRBV3-2) with TRBJ1-4; the D is unclear. The TCR was taken from a woman aged 55-69 years who had recovered from COVID-19. The CDR3 DNA reads as TGTGCCAGCAGCCCTCCGTCTGAAAAACTGTTTTTT. This codes for CASSPPSEKLFF.